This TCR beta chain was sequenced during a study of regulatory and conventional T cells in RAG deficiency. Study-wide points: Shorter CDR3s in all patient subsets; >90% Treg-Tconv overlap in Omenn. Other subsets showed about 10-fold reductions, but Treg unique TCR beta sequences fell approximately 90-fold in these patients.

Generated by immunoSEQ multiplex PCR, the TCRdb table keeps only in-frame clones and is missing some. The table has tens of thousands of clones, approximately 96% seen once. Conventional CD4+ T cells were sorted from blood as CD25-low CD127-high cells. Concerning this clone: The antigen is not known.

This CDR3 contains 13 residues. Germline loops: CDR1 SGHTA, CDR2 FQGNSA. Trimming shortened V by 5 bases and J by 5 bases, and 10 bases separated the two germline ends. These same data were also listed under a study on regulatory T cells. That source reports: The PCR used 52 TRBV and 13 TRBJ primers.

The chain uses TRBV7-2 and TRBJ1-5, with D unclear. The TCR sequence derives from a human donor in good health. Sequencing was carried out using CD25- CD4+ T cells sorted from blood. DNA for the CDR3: TGTGCCAGCAGCCCCTATACCGATCAGCCCCAGCATTTT. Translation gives CASSPYTDQPQHF.